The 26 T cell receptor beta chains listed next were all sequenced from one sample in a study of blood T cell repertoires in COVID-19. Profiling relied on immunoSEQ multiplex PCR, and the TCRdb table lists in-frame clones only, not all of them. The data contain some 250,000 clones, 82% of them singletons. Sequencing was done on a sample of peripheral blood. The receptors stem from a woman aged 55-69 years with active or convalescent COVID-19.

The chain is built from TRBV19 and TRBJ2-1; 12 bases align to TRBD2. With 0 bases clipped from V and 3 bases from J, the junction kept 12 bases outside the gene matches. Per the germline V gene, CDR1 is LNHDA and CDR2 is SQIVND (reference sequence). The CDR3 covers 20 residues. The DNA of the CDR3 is TGTGCCAGTAGTATAGATCGTGGGGTGACTAGCGGGGGCGACTACAATGAGCAGTTCTTC. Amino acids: CASSIDRGVTSGGDYNEQFF.

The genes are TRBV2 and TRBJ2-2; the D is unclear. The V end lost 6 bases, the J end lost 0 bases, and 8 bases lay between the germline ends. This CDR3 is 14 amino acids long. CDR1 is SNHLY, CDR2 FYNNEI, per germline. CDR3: CASRLASNTGELFF. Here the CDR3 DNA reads TGTGCCAGCAGGTTGGCTTCGAACACCGGGGAGCTGTTTTTT.

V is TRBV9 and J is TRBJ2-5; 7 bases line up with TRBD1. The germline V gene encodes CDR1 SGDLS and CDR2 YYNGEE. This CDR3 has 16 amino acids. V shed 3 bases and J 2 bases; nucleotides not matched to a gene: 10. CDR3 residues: CASSAPRQGVQETQYF. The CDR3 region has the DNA TGTGCCAGCAGCGCCCCCCGACAGGGCGTGCAAGAGACCCAGTACTTC. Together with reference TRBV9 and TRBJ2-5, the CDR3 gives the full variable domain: DSGVTQTPKHLITATGQRVTLRCSPRSGDLSVYWYQQSLDQGLQFLIQYYNGEERAKGNILERFSAQQFPDLHSELNLSSLELGDSALYFCASSAPRQGVQETQYFGPGTRLLVL.

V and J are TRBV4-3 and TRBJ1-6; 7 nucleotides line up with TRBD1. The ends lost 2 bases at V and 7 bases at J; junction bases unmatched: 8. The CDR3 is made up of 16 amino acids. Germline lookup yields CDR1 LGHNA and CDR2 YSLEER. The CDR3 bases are TGCGCCAGCAGCCAATCGGCGCCAGGGGGAAATTCACCCCTCCACTTT. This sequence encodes CASSQSAPGGNSPLHF.

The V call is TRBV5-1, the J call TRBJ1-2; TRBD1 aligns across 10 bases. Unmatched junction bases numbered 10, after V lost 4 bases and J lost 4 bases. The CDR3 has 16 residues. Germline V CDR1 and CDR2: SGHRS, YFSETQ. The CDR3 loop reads CASSTQTGGVGYGYTF. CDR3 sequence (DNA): TGCGCCAGCAGCACCCAGACAGGGGGCGTGGGCTATGGCTACACCTTC.

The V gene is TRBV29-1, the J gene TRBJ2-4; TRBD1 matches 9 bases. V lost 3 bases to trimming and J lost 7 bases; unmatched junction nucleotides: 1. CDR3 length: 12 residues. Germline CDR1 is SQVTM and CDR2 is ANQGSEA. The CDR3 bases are TGCAGCGTTGAGGGGACAGGGAACATTCAGTACTTC. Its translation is CSVEGTGNIQYF.

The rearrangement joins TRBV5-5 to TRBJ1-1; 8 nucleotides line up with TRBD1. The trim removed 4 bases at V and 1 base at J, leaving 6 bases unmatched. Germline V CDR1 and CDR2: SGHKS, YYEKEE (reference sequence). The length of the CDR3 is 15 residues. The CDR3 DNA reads TGTGCCAGCAGCCTAACAGGGGGTCGGAACACTGAAGCTTTCTTT. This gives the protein CASSLTGGRNTEAFF.

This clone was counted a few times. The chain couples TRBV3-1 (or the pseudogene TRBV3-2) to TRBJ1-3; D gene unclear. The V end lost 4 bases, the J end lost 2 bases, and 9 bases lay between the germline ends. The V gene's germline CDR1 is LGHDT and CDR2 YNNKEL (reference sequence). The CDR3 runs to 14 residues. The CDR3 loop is CASSLSLTGNTIYF. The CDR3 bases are TGTGCCAGCAGCCTCTCACTAACTGGAAACACCATATATTTT.

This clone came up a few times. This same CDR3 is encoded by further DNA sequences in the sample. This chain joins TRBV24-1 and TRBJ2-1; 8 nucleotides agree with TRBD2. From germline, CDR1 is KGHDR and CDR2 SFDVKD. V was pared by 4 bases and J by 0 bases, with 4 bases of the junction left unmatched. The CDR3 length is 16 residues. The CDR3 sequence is CATSDSGGLSYNEQFF. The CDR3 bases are TGTGCCACCAGTGACAGCGGGGGCCTCTCCTACAATGAGCAGTTCTTC.

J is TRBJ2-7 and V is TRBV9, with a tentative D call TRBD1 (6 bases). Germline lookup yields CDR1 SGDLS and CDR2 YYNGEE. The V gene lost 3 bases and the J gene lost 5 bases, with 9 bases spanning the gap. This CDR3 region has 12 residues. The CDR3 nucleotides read TGTGCCAGCAGCGGACAGGCCCACGAGCAGTACTTC. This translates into CASSGQAHEQYF.

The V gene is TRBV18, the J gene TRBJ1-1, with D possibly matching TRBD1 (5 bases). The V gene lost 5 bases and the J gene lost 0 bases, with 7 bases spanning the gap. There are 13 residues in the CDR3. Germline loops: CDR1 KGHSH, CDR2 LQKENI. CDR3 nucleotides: TGTGCCAGCTCATTACAGGTGAACACTGAAGCTTTCTTT. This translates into CASSLQVNTEAFF.

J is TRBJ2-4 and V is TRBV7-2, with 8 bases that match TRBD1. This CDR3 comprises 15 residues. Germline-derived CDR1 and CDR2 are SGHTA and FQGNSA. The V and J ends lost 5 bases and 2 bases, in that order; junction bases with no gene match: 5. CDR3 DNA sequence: TGTGCCAGCAGCCAGGACAGGGCGTCCAAAAACATTCAGTACTTC. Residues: CASSQDRASKNIQYF.

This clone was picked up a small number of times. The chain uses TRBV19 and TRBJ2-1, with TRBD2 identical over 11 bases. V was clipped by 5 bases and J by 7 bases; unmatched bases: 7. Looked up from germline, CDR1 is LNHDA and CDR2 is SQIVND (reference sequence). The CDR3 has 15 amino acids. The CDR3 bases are TGTGCCAGTAGTTGGGTAGCGGGGGGGAGGAATGAGCAGTTCTTC. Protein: CASSWVAGGRNEQFF.

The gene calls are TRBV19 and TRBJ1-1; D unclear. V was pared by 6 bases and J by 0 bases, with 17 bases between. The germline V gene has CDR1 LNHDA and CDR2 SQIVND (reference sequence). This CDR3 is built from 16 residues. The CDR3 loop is CASRPGRGILNTEAFF. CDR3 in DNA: TGTGCCAGTAGACCAGGACGGGGAATTTTGAACACTGAAGCTTTCTTT.

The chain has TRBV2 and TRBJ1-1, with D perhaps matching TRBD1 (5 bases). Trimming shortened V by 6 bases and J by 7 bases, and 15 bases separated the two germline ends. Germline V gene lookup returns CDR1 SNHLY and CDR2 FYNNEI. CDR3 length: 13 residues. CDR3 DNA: TGTGCCAGCAGGGAGACAGCCGGGGGTGAAGCTTTCTTT. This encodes CASRETAGGEAFF.

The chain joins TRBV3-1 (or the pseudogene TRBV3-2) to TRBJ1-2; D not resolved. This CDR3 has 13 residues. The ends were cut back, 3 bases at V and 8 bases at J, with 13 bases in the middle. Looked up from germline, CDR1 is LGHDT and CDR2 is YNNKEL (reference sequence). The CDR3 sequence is CASSHTRTGGYTF. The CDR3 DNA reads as TGTGCCAGCAGCCATACGAGGACGGGAGGCTACACCTTC.

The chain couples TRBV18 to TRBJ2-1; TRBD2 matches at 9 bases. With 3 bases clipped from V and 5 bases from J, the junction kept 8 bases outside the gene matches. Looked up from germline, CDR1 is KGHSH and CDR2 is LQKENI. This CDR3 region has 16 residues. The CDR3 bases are TGTGCCAGCTCACCCGCAGCGGGGGGAGCGAACAATGAGCAGTTCTTC. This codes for CASSPAAGGANNEQFF.

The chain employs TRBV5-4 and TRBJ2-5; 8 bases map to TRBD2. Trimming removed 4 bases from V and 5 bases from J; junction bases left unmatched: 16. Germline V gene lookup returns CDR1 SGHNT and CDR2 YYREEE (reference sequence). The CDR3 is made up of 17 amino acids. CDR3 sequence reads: CASSPGGGGERLETQYF. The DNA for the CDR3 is TGTGCCAGCAGCCCGGGAGGGGGGGGCGAACGCCTGGAGACCCAGTACTTC.

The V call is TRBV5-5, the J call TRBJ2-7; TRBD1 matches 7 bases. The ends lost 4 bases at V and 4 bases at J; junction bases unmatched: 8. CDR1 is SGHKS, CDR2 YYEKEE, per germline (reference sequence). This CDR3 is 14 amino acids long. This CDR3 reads CASSERQGRYEQYF. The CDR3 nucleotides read TGTGCCAGCAGCGAGCGACAGGGAAGGTACGAGCAGTACTTC.

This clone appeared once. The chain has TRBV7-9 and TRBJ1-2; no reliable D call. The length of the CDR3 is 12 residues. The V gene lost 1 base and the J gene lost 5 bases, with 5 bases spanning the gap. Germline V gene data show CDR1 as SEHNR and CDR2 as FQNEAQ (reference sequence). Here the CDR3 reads CASSLEEYGYTF. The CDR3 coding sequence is TGTGCCAGCAGCTTAGAAGAGTATGGCTACACCTTC.

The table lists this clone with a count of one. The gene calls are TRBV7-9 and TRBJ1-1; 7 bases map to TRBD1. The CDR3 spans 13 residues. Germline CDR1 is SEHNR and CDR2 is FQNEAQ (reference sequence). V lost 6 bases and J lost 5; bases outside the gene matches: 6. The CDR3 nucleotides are TGTGCCAGCAGTTTCCAGGGGGTAACTGAAGCTTTCTTT. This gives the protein CASSFQGVTEAFF.

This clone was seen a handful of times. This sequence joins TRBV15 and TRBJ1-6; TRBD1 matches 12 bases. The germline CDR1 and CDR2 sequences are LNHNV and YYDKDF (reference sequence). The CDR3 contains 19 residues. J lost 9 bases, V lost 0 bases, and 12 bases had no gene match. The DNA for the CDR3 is TGTGCCACCAGCAGAGATAGAGGGACAGGGGGCGGTCTAGGTTCACCCCTCCACTTT. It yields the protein CATSRDRGTGGGLGSPLHF.

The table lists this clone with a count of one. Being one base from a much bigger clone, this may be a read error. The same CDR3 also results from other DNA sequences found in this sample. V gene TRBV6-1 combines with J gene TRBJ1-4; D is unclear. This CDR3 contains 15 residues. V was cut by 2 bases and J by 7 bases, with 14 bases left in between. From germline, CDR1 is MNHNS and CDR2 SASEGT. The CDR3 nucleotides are TGTGCCAGCAGTGAAACCGTCGTAGGAGGTGAAAAACTGTTTTTT. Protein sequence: CASSETVVGGEKLFF.

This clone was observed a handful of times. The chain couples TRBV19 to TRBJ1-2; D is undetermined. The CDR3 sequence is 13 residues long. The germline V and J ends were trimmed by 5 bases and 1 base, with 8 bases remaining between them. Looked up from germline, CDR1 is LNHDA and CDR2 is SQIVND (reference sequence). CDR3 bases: TGTGCCAGTAGTTCACAAAGTAACTATGGCTACACCTTC. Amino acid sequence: CASSSQSNYGYTF.

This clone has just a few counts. CDR3 protein: CASSRVNEQFF. The CDR3 DNA reads TGTGCCAGTAGTCGGGTCAATGAGCAGTTCTTC. J is TRBJ2-1 and V is TRBV19, with D hard to call. Trimming took off 5 bases at V and 6 bases at J, with 5 bases between the two ends. Germline V gene lookup returns CDR1 LNHDA and CDR2 SQIVND (reference sequence). CDR3 length equals 11 residues.

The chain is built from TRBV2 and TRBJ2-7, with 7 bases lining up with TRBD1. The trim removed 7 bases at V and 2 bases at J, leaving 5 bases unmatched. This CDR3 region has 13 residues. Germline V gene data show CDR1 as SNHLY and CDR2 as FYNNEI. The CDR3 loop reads CASTQQGPYEQYF. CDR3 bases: TGTGCCAGCACCCAACAGGGGCCCTACGAGCAGTACTTC.